This is a list of T cell receptor beta chains from one sample in a study of T cells after yellow fever vaccination. TCRdb independently ran MiXCR on the 5' RACE reads; one entry per CDR3 protein. In the table there are hundreds of thousands of distinct CDR3 sequences, around 4.9% of which are singletons. This sample comprised CD4+ T cells sorted from PBMCs, obtained on the day of the yellow fever booster vaccination. All receptors come from a man between 18 and 29 years old who received the YFV17D yellow fever vaccine. Both conserved end residues are part of each CDR3. Fields, in order: clone size, D gene, V gene, J gene, CDR3 protein, CDR3 DNA. D genes are given only for firm matches. Only part of the rows carry a size: once, few, many, or a class if the clone is expanded.

>few|-|TRBV20-1|TRBJ1-1
CSARAGSNTEAFF
TGCAGTGCTAGAGCGGGCAGCAACACTGAAGCTTTCTTT
>few|-|TRBV18|TRBJ1-4
CASSPRQDSTNEKLFF
TGTGCCAGCTCACCGCGACAGGACTCAACTAATGAAAAACTGTTTTTT
>many|-|TRBV7-2|TRBJ1-1
CASSLVGGLEAFF
TGTGCCAGCAGCTTAGTGGGAGGGCTCGAAGCTTTCTTT
>many|-|TRBV30|TRBJ1-1
CACSRGPDIMNTEAFF
TGTGCCTGTTCGAGAGGTCCTGATATTATGAACACTGAAGCTTTCTTT
>few|-|TRBV20-1|TRBJ2-1
CSVLSGPGSYNEQFF
TGCAGTGTCCTCAGCGGGCCAGGTTCCTACAATGAGCAGTTCTTC
>-|-|TRBV25-1|TRBJ1-3
CASRDPLAGNTIYF
TGTGCCAGCAGGGACCCTTTGGCGGGAAACACCATATATTTT
>-|-|TRBV6-5|TRBJ1-2
CAAAGPGGYGYTF
TGTGCCGCCGCCGGACCTGGGGGGTATGGCTACACCTTC
>few|TRBD1|TRBV3-1|TRBJ2-2
CASSRGQPVNTGELFF
TGTGCCAGCAGCCGGGGACAGCCCGTGAACACCGGGGAGCTGTTTTTT
>-|TRBD2|TRBV20-1|TRBJ2-5
CSARDPSGVGETQYF
TGCAGTGCTAGAGATCCTAGCGGGGTTGGGGAGACCCAGTACTTC
>-|-|TRBV9|TRBJ1-2
CASSVGSRSGYGYTF
TGTGCCAGCAGCGTCGGATCAAGGTCTGGCTATGGCTACACCTTC
>few|-|TRBV18|TRBJ1-5
CASSQNKNQPQHF
TGTGCCAGCTCACAGAACAAGAATCAGCCCCAGCATTTT
>-|TRBD1|TRBV7-9|TRBJ2-2
CASSLRQGGFNGELFF
TGTGCCAGCAGCTTACGACAGGGTGGCTTCAACGGGGAGCTGTTTTTT
>many|TRBD2|TRBV4-3|TRBJ2-5
CASSQEGAGRTQYF
TGCGCCAGCAGCCAAGAAGGAGCGGGGCGGACCCAGTACTTC
>few|TRBD2|TRBV7-9|TRBJ2-3
CASQLAGKDTQYF
TGTGCCAGCCAACTAGCGGGGAAAGATACGCAGTATTTT
>many|-|TRBV20-1|TRBJ2-3
CSARETTPDTQYF
TGCAGTGCTAGAGAGACCACTCCAGATACGCAGTATTTT
>few|-|TRBV20-1|TRBJ1-2
CSAQDTSNYGYTF
TGCAGTGCACAGGACACGTCTAACTATGGCTACACCTTC
>many|TRBD2|TRBV7-2|TRBJ2-7
CASSLGLEYEQYF
TGTGCCAGCAGCTTGGGACTAGAGTACGAGCAGTACTTC
>-|-|TRBV5-1|TRBJ1-2
CASSSQRENYGYTF
TGCGCCAGCAGCTCCCAAAGGGAGAACTATGGCTACACCTTC
>few|TRBD2|TRBV12-3/TRBV12-4|TRBJ2-2
CASTLRGDPSLELFF
TGTGCCAGCACCCTGCGGGGGGACCCCAGTCTCGAGCTGTTTTTT
>-|TRBD2|TRBV7-2|TRBJ2-3
CASSLALVAGADTQYF
TGTGCCAGCAGCTTAGCGCTGGTAGCGGGGGCAGATACGCAGTATTTT
>few|-|TRBV7-9|TRBJ2-5
CASSHFGQKETQYF
TGTGCCAGCAGCCACTTCGGCCAGAAAGAGACCCAGTACTTC
>few|-|TRBV15|TRBJ1-6
CATSRDPGVSPLHF
TGTGCCACCAGCAGAGATCCCGGGGTTTCACCCCTCCACTTT
>-|-|TRBV21-1|TRBJ1-5
CASSKGGDGNQPQHF
TGTGCCAGCAGCAAAGGGGGCGACGGCAATCAGCCCCAGCATTTT
>few|-|TRBV29-1|TRBJ1-3
CSVFSGNTIYF
TGCAGCGTCTTCTCTGGAAACACCATATATTTT
>-|-|TRBV29-1|TRBJ1-5
CSVGDTSNQPQHF
TGCAGCGTAGGTGACACTAGCAATCAGCCCCAGCATTTT
>-|-|TRBV2|TRBJ2-7
CASSEALVNEQYF
TGTGCCAGCAGTGAAGCGCTTGTTAACGAGCAGTACTTC
>few|TRBD2|TRBV20-1|TRBJ2-3
CSAGPPASGVPDTQYF
TGCAGTGCTGGACCTCCGGCTAGCGGGGTCCCAGATACGCAGTATTTT
>many|-|TRBV4-3|TRBJ1-4
CASSQDLGAVGEKLFF
TGCGCCAGCAGCCAAGATTTAGGGGCCGTGGGTGAAAAACTGTTTTTT
>many|-|TRBV19|TRBJ1-1
CASSLGGIGLTTLEAFF
TGTGCCAGTAGTCTGGGTGGGATTGGGCTCACCACTCTTGAAGCTTTCTTT
>many|-|TRBV3-1|TRBJ2-3
CASSQDWRGTDTQYF
TGTGCCAGCAGCCAAGATTGGAGGGGGACAGATACGCAGTATTTT
>few|TRBD1|TRBV19|TRBJ1-5
CASRTGQNNQPQHF
TGTGCCAGTAGGACGGGACAGAACAATCAGCCCCAGCATTTT
>few|-|TRBV6-1|TRBJ2-3
CASSEWPVTDTQYF
TGTGCCAGCAGTGAGTGGCCAGTCACAGATACGCAGTATTTT
>-|-|TRBV5-1|TRBJ1-2
CASSLAPQDGYTF
TGCGCCAGCAGCTTGGCCCCACAAGATGGCTACACCTTC